This passage covers 9 T cell receptor beta chains from one sample sequenced in a study of PD-1 blockade in classical Hodgkin lymphoma (dated by TCRdb to the early 2020s). Libraries came from the immunoSEQ multiplex PCR assay. This is the immuneACCESS table as TCRdb keeps it, with only in-frame sequences that have V and J called. A part of the clones is gone; compared with another copy, unresolved V genes explain less than half, and the rest is unexplained. Here the sample has approximately 4,500 clones; 77% occur a single time. Approximately 25% of the sample rests with the top ten. The label giving this sample's time point can be read as: cycle 1 day 1 (C1D1), immediately before nivolumab initiation. All trial patients had relapsed after autologous stem cell transplantation, with cohorts A, B and C differing in prior brentuximab vedotin exposure. CD8+ T cells were purified from thawed PBMCs by magnetic negative selection with a Miltenyi CD8+ T cell isolation kit.

The material sequenced was CD8+ T cells from blood, taken at baseline. Receptor source: a human donor with classical Hodgkin lymphoma.

The V and J genes are TRBV9 and TRBJ1-3; D gene unclear. The CDR3 is 17 amino acids. Germline assignment: CDR1 SGDLS and CDR2 YYNGEE. Trimming pared 0 bases from V and 0 bases from J, leaving 13 bases between. The DNA of the CDR3 is TGTGCCAGCAGCGTAGCGTTGGGAAAATCCTCTGGAAACACCATATATTTT. Translated: CASSVALGKSSGNTIYF.

V and J are TRBV7-9 and TRBJ2-3; no definite D call. V lost 1 base and J 2 bases, leaving 13 bases between the germline ends. This CDR3 is 16 amino acids long. Germline CDR1 reads SEHNR; CDR2 reads FQNEAQ (reference sequence). CDR3 coding DNA: TGTGCCAGCAGCTTAGGGCAAGACCTACCCACAGATACGCAGTATTTT. Residues: CASSLGQDLPTDTQYF.

This clone was recorded once. V usage is TRBV4-1 and J usage is TRBJ2-7; 7 nucleotides line up with TRBD2. The V gene's germline CDR1 is MGHRA and CDR2 YSYEKL. The CDR3 runs 15 residues. Trimming cost V 1 base and J 2 bases; bases outside gene matches: 5. This CDR3 reads CASSQGEGRAYEQYF. CDR3 DNA sequence: TGCGCCAGCAGCCAAGGGGAGGGGAGAGCCTACGAGCAGTACTTC.

The chain employs TRBV19 and TRBJ2-7, with 9 bases lining up with TRBD2. CDR3 size: 15 residues. Germline V gene data show CDR1 as LNHDA and CDR2 as SQIVND (reference sequence). V gave up 3 bases and J gave up 4 bases; unmatched junction bases: 7. The DNA for the CDR3 is TGTGCCAGTAGTATCGGTAGCGGGAGTAGTTACGAGCAGTACTTC. Protein product: CASSIGSGSSYEQYF. Supplemented by reference TRBV19 and TRBJ2-7, the full variable domain reads DGGITQSPKYLFRKEGQNVTLSCEQNLNHDAMYWYRQDPGQGLRLIYYSQIVNDFQKGDIAEGYSVSREKKESFPLTVTSAQKNPTAFYLCASSIGSGSSYEQYFGPGTRLTVT.

This sequence joins TRBV27 and TRBJ2-1; a possible D gene is TRBD2 (6 bases). Trimming stripped 2 bases from V and 0 bases from J, with 11 bases between. The CDR3 has 16 residues. CDR1 and CDR2 (germline): MNHEY, SMNVEV (reference sequence). The CDR3 sequence: CASSLRAGSSYNEQFF. The DNA for the CDR3 is TGTGCCAGCAGTTTACGGGCGGGGAGCTCCTACAATGAGCAGTTCTTC.

The chain recombines TRBV27 with TRBJ1-1, with a weak D call TRBD1 (6 bases). V dropped 8 bases and J dropped 2 bases, with 15 bases sitting between them. The CDR3 has 14 residues. Germline lookup yields CDR1 MNHEY and CDR2 SMNVEV (reference sequence). The CDR3 DNA is TGTGCCAGCCAGGACAGAGGGCAAAACACTGAAGCTTTCTTT. Amino acids: CASQDRGQNTEAFF.

This clone has a single count. This rearrangement joins TRBV6-5 to TRBJ1-4, with a weak D call TRBD1 (6 bases). This CDR3 region has 15 residues. Per the germline V gene, CDR1 is MNHEY and CDR2 is SVGAGI. Trimming pared 6 bases from V and 4 bases from J, leaving 15 bases between. CDR3 sequence (DNA): TGTGCCAGCAGCCCTGGCAGGGGTGGTAATGAAAAACTGTTTTTT. As protein: CASSPGRGGNEKLFF.

The chain carries TRBV5-1 and TRBJ1-3; D is unclear. V gave up 3 bases and J gave up 8 bases, with 15 bases separating them. Germline lookup yields CDR1 SGHRS and CDR2 YFSETQ. CDR3 length: 14 residues. The CDR3 coding sequence is TGCGCCAGCAGCTCCACTATCACCACCGACACCATATATTTT. The encoded protein is CASSSTITTDTIYF.

This chain connects TRBV9 to TRBJ2-7; D possibly corresponds to TRBD1 (6 bases). Germline V gives CDR1 SGDLS, CDR2 YYNGEE. The V end was cut by 1 base, the J end by 4 bases, with 15 bases between. The CDR3 sequence is 15 residues long. The CDR3 nucleotides are TGTGCCAGCAGCGTACCTGACAGGATGGGGTACGAGCAGTACTTC. Its protein product is CASSVPDRMGYEQYF.